This T cell receptor beta chain was identified during a study of CXCR3-negative and CXCR3-positive naive CD8 T cells. Findings of the study overall: TRB CDR3s were more hydrophobic in CXCR3-positive than in CXCR3-negative naive cells. The study inferred TCR strength from TRB CDR3 properties and found comparable surface CD5 between naive subsets. Memory cells diverged, while naive CXCR3-positive and CXCR3-negative cells had similar TRBV-TRBJ usage.

The authors made the TRB cDNA libraries by 5' RACE using UMI labels. TCRdb reprocessed the 5' RACE reads and reports one entry per CDR3 protein, with no DNA. The sample includes about 86,000 distinct CDR3 sequences. With respect to this clonotype: Antigen: not known.

Naive CD8+ T lymphocytes were specified as CD45RO-CCR7+CD27+CD95-. The CDR3 is 16 amino acids. Germline-derived CDR1 and CDR2 are MGHRA and YSYEKL. The sample taken for sequencing was naive CXCR3+ CD8+ T cells from blood. As for subset: CD45RO-CCR7+CD27+CD95- naive CD8+ T cells expressing CXCR3 (TNR3+). This chain uses TRBV4-1 with TRBJ1-4. The receptor was isolated from a human donor in good health. Some clones in this sample may be carry-over from other donors' samples. The CDR3 spells CASSQDLYTENEKLFF.